The TCR beta chain under discussion was sequenced for a study of control samples from healthy donors and cancer patients. Germline-derived CDR1 and CDR2 are SQVTM and ANQGSEA. The CDR3 is made up of 13 amino acids. The V segment lost 3 bases and the J segment 6 bases; nucleotides outside the gene matches: 7. Here immunoSEQ multiplex PCR was the method, and the copy in TCRdb shows in-frame clones only, minus some. The table has 100,000 to 150,000 clones, about 87% seen once. The sequenced sample was blood. The rearrangement joins TRBV29-1 to TRBJ1-2; 7 nucleotides match TRBD1. The receptor was isolated from a man in his 60s in good health. This CDR3 reads CSVDILGGDGYTF. CDR3 nucleotide sequence: TGCAGCGTTGACATATTAGGGGGCGATGGCTACACCTTC. Full variable domain (missing parts from reference TRBV29-1 and TRBJ1-2): SAVISQKPSRDICQRGTSLTIQCQVDSQVTMMFWYRQQPGQSLTLIATANQGSEATYESGFVIDKFPISRPNLTFSTLTVSNMSPEDSSIYLCSVDILGGDGYTFGSGTRLTVV.